This TCR beta chain was documented in a study of blood T cells in healthy people across ages. Study at large: About one barcoded beta molecule per two T cells was the capture yield of template switching. Study-wide results and limits: Both higher diversity and more naive CD4+ cells marked long-lived donors when set against aged donors. Nothing was known about donor CMV status, and this possibly confounded expanded clonotype changes.

Through a sample-barcoded 5' primer and a J-beta primer mix, a second PCR was run for roughly 6 to 12 cycles. TCRdb re-derived calls from the 5' RACE reads in MiXCR, one entry per CDR3 protein. Here the sample spans about 970,000 distinct CDR3 sequences, roughly 51% being singletons. Germline V gene data show CDR1 as LNHNV and CDR2 as YYDKDF (reference sequence). Losses at the gene ends were 0 bases for V and 7 bases for J; bases not matched to a gene: 3. The CDR3 sequence is 16 residues long. With respect to this clonotype: What it binds is not known.

Peripheral blood samples of 9 to 10 milliliters were drawn from each donor. The chain couples TRBV15 to TRBJ2-1; 13 nucleotides align to TRBD2. This receptor was obtained from a woman aged 55 to 70 in good health. The specimen sequenced was blood. The CDR3 sequence: CATSRDPGLAGNEQFF. The CDR3 DNA follows: TGTGCCACCAGCAGAGACCCGGGACTAGCGGGAAATGAGCAGTTCTTC.